A selection of T cell receptor beta chains follows, all from one sample in a study of CD8 T cells in Susac syndrome. TCRdb called the immunoSEQ multiplex PCR reads again in MiXCR, with one record for every CDR3 protein. The table records some 260,000 distinct CDR3 sequences, about 93% of them present only once. Sequencing was carried out using CD4+ T cells from PBMCs. The source is a human donor with multiple sclerosis. CDR3s include the opening cysteine and the closing phenylalanine or tryptophan. Fields, in order: D gene, clone size, J gene, V gene, CDR3 protein, CDR3 DNA. The D gene is left open where the match is weak. Some rows mark clone size as missing; the rest say once, few, many or name a class of expanded clone.

D gene: TRBD1
clone size: -
J gene: TRBJ2-4
V gene: TRBV30
CDR3 protein: CAWSNVIGTGNIQYF
CDR3 DNA: TGTGCCTGGAGTAATGTGATCGGGACAGGGAACATTCAGTACTTC

D gene: TRBD2
clone size: once
J gene: TRBJ2-4
V gene: TRBV20-1
CDR3 protein: CSASTASGAGGNIQYF
CDR3 DNA: TGCAGTGCTAGTACGGCTAGCGGGGCCGGGGGAAACATTCAGTACTTC

D gene: -
clone size: -
J gene: TRBJ1-2
V gene: TRBV7-9
CDR3 protein: CASREAGARPGYGYTF
CDR3 DNA: TGTGCCAGCAGAGAAGCCGGGGCCCGACCGGGGTATGGCTACACCTTC

D gene: TRBD1
clone size: -
J gene: TRBJ1-2
V gene: TRBV28
CDR3 protein: CASSTGTGGGYTF
CDR3 DNA: TGTGCCAGCAGTACCGGGACAGGGGGTGGCTACACCTTC

D gene: -
clone size: -
J gene: TRBJ2-2
V gene: TRBV18
CDR3 protein: CASSPRIGVNTGELFF
CDR3 DNA: TGTGCCAGCTCACCACGGATAGGAGTGAACACCGGGGAGCTGTTTTTT

D gene: TRBD1
clone size: -
J gene: TRBJ1-6
V gene: TRBV12-3/TRBV12-4
CDR3 protein: CASTLTGQNSPLHF
CDR3 DNA: TGTGCCAGCACCTTGACAGGGCAAAATTCACCCCTCCACTTT

D gene: -
clone size: -
J gene: TRBJ2-5
V gene: TRBV3-1
CDR3 protein: CASSQVRRLQETQYF
CDR3 DNA: TGTGCCAGCAGCCAAGTTCGACGCCTCCAAGAGACCCAGTACTTC

D gene: -
clone size: -
J gene: TRBJ1-3
V gene: TRBV30
CDR3 protein: CAWSGWSTGNTIYF
CDR3 DNA: TGTGCCTGGAGTGGGTGGAGTACTGGAAACACCATATATTTT

D gene: TRBD2
clone size: -
J gene: TRBJ2-5
V gene: TRBV29-1
CDR3 protein: CSVRAGAVFAETQYF
CDR3 DNA: TGCAGCGTTCGAGCGGGGGCCGTTTTCGCCGAGACCCAGTACTTC

D gene: TRBD1
clone size: -
J gene: TRBJ2-3
V gene: TRBV29-1
CDR3 protein: CSGGRQGTDTQYF
CDR3 DNA: TGCAGCGGGGGGAGACAGGGGACAGATACGCAGTATTTT

D gene: TRBD1
clone size: -
J gene: TRBJ1-4
V gene: TRBV3-1
CDR3 protein: CASSRGASGEKLFF
CDR3 DNA: TGTGCCAGCTCCAGGGGGGCAAGCGGTGAAAAACTGTTTTTT

D gene: -
clone size: -
J gene: TRBJ1-2
V gene: TRBV6-6
CDR3 protein: CASSYRGPPNYGYTF
CDR3 DNA: TGTGCCAGCAGTTACCGGGGGCCTCCTAACTATGGCTACACCTTC

D gene: -
clone size: -
J gene: TRBJ1-5
V gene: TRBV24-1
CDR3 protein: CATSTGLFNQPQHF
CDR3 DNA: TGTGCCACCAGTACAGGGTTGTTTAATCAGCCCCAGCATTTT

D gene: -
clone size: -
J gene: TRBJ2-1
V gene: TRBV3-1
CDR3 protein: CASSQAGTLNEQFF
CDR3 DNA: TGTGCCAGCAGCCAAGCCGGGACTCTCAATGAGCAGTTCTTC

D gene: -
clone size: -
J gene: TRBJ2-1
V gene: TRBV7-3
CDR3 protein: CASSLDGLPYNEQFF
CDR3 DNA: TGTGCCAGCAGCTTGGACGGGCTTCCTTACAATGAGCAGTTCTTC

D gene: TRBD1
clone size: -
J gene: TRBJ1-1
V gene: TRBV5-1
CDR3 protein: CASRDRVGTEAFF
CDR3 DNA: TGCGCCAGCAGAGACAGGGTCGGCACTGAAGCTTTCTTT

D gene: TRBD1
clone size: once
J gene: TRBJ1-1
V gene: TRBV11-2
CDR3 protein: CASSARQFQGAEAFF
CDR3 DNA: TGTGCCAGCAGCGCAAGACAGTTCCAGGGGGCTGAAGCTTTCTTT

D gene: -
clone size: -
J gene: TRBJ2-1
V gene: TRBV4-2
CDR3 protein: CASSQDGYNEQFF
CDR3 DNA: TGTGCCAGCAGCCAAGACGGCTACAATGAGCAGTTCTTC